Following are 28 T cell receptor beta chains from one sample sequenced in a study of blood T cell repertoires in COVID-19 (TCRdb year 2020). The library relied on the immunoSEQ multiplex PCR assay. Drawn from immuneACCESS, this table holds only the in-frame rearrangements with V and J called that TCRdb kept. Clones are partly lost; checked studies trace under half to an unresolved V gene and leave the rest unexplained. This sample holds about 200,000 clones; about 90% were observed only once. The biggest ten clones account for roughly 2.2% of the sample. The material sequenced was peripheral blood. The receptors come from a woman between 45 and 60 years old with acute or convalescent COVID-19.

The chain couples TRBV20-1 to TRBJ1-2; 7 bases are shared with TRBD1. This CDR3 spans 15 amino acids. Germline CDR1 is DFQATT and CDR2 is SNEGSKA (reference sequence). Trimming at V came to 3 bases and at J to 0 bases, leaving 7 bases not matched to a gene. CDR3 amino acids: CSASAGTASNYGYTF. DNA of the CDR3: TGCAGTGCTAGTGCCGGGACAGCATCTAACTATGGCTACACCTTC.

DNA for the CDR3: TGTGCCTGGAGTGGCTACACTACACACTATGGCTACACCTTC. As protein: CAWSGYTTHYGYTF. The rearrangement joins TRBV30 to TRBJ1-2, with no clear D. Germline V CDR1 and CDR2: GTSNPN, SVGIG (reference sequence). Between the trimmed V and J ends, which lost 1 base and 3 bases, there was a span of 12 bases. CDR3 size: 14 residues.

This sequence joins TRBV4-3 and TRBJ2-1; TRBD2 agrees at 9 bases. Looked up from germline, CDR1 is LGHNA and CDR2 is YSLEER. V lost 5 bases and J lost 2; bases outside the gene matches: 16. The CDR3 is 19 residues long. The CDR3 region is CASSIRVATSGWPYNEQFF. CDR3 nucleotides: TGCGCCAGCAGCATAAGGGTAGCCACTAGCGGGTGGCCCTACAATGAGCAGTTCTTC.

This chain joins TRBV2 and TRBJ1-5; D is perhaps TRBD1 (5 bases). CDR1 and CDR2 (germline): SNHLY, FYNNEI. The V and J ends lost 2 bases and 2 bases respectively, with 13 bases between them. The CDR3 loop spans 16 amino acids. CDR3 in DNA: TGTGCCAGCAGTGAACGGACACCAGGGCGCAATCAGCCCCAGCATTTT. Its translation: CASSERTPGRNQPQHF.

V is TRBV5-6 and J is TRBJ2-5, with a tentative D call TRBD2 (6 bases). CDR3 length equals 12 residues. V shed 5 bases and J shed 9 bases, with 14 bases lying between them. Per germline, CDR1 SGHDT and CDR2 YYEEEE. The CDR3 loop reads CASRGRAGSQYF. The CDR3 region has the DNA TGTGCCAGCAGGGGTCGGGCGGGATCCCAGTACTTC.

The genes are TRBV5-1 and TRBJ1-3; D is perhaps TRBD1 (6 bases). Trimming pared 2 bases from V and 0 bases from J, leaving 12 bases between. Germline V gene sequence: CDR1 SGHRS, CDR2 YFSETQ. The CDR3 extends over 16 amino acids. CDR3 bases: TGCGCCAGCAGCTTCGGGGGAGGGGGCTCTGGAAACACCATATATTTT. It translates to CASSFGGGGSGNTIYF. The whole variable domain, remainder taken from reference TRBV5-1 and TRBJ1-3, is KAGVTQTPRYLIKTRGQQVTLSCSPISGHRSVSWYQQTPGQGLQFLFEYFSETQRNKGNFPGRFSGRQFSNSRSEMNVSTLELGDSALYLCASSFGGGGSGNTIYFGEGSWLTVV.

This sequence joins TRBV27 and TRBJ2-1; tentative D call: TRBD2 (7 bases). Trimming stripped 4 bases from V and 7 bases from J, with 20 bases between. This CDR3 is built from 16 residues. Germline assignment: CDR1 MNHEY and CDR2 SMNVEV (reference sequence). The DNA of the CDR3 is TGTGCCAGCAGTTCCCTATGGGGGGGGGCCCGGAATGAGCAGTTCTTC. The encoded protein is CASSSLWGGARNEQFF.

The gene calls are TRBV6-5 and TRBJ2-1; D might be TRBD2 (5 bases). Trimming cost V 7 bases and J 2 bases, with 15 bases left between them. There are 15 residues in the CDR3. Germline CDR1 is MNHEY and CDR2 is SVGAGI. Here the CDR3 DNA reads TGTGCCAGCATCGGACTTCCGAGTACCTACAATGAGCAGTTCTTC. This codes for CASIGLPSTYNEQFF.

This clone came up a few times. V and J are TRBV30 and TRBJ2-3; weak D call: TRBD2 (6 bases). CDR3 size: 15 residues. Germline CDR1 and CDR2: GTSNPN and SVGIG (reference sequence). Trimming stripped 5 bases from V and 3 bases from J, with 18 bases between. The CDR3 loop is CAWGRSFGVTDTQYF. DNA of the CDR3: TGTGCCTGGGGGAGGAGTTTCGGGGTAACAGATACGCAGTATTTT.

The chain recombines TRBV7-9 with TRBJ2-5, with 9 bases matching TRBD2. V gave up 3 bases and J gave up 3 bases; unmatched junction bases: 2. The germline CDR1 and CDR2 sequences are SEHNR and FQNEAQ (reference sequence). This CDR3 comprises 14 residues. The CDR3 sequence: CASSFRLAEETQYF. The CDR3 nucleotides are TGTGCCAGCAGCTTCCGACTAGCGGAAGAGACCCAGTACTTC.

Many counts were recorded for this clone. This chain joins TRBV15 and TRBJ2-1; the D gene is possibly TRBD2 (6 bases). Trimming pared 8 bases from V and 5 bases from J, leaving 19 bases between. The CDR3 is 15 residues long. Germline lookup yields CDR1 LNHNV and CDR2 YYDKDF (reference sequence). The CDR3 nucleotides are TGTGCCACCGAGTCTCCGGCGGGAACGGACAATGAGCAGTTCTTC. Residues: CATESPAGTDNEQFF. Combining the CDR3 with reference TRBV15 and TRBJ2-1 gives the whole variable domain DAMVIQNPRYQVTQFGKPVTLSCSQTLNHNVMYWYQQKSSQAPKLLFHYYDKDFNNEADTPDNFQSRRPNTSFCFLDIRSPGLGDTAMYLCATESPAGTDNEQFFGPGTRLTVL.

This rearrangement joins TRBV9 to TRBJ1-2, with D maybe TRBD1 (5 bases). The CDR3 consists of 13 residues. V shed 0 bases and J shed 2 bases, with 5 bases lying between them. Germline CDR1 and CDR2: SGDLS and YYNGEE. The CDR3 region is CASSVGQNYGYTF. For the CDR3, the DNA is TGTGCCAGCAGCGTAGGACAGAACTATGGCTACACCTTC.

V usage is TRBV29-1 and J usage is TRBJ2-7, with a possible D match to TRBD1 (5 bases). The germline gives CDR1 SQVTM, CDR2 ANQGSEA. Between the trimmed V and J ends, which lost 0 bases and 5 bases, there was a span of 17 bases. CDR3 length: 15 amino acids. The CDR3, as DNA: TGCAGCGTTGAAGAGAGTGTAGGGGCGGTACACGAGCAGTACTTC. This codes for CSVEESVGAVHEQYF.

The rearrangement uses TRBV11-3 and TRBJ2-3; 9 bases fit TRBD1. Looked up from germline, CDR1 is SGHNT and CDR2 is YENEEA. V was pared by 3 bases and J by 2 bases, with 9 bases of the junction left unmatched. This CDR3 comprises 17 residues. The CDR3 loop is CASSFPMTGGITDTQYF. Here the CDR3 DNA reads TGTGCCAGCAGCTTCCCCATGACAGGGGGGATCACAGATACGCAGTATTTT. Full variable domain (outside the CDR3, taken from reference TRBV11-3 and TRBJ2-3): EAGVVQSPRYKIIEKKQPVAFWCNPISGHNTLYWYLQNLGQGPELLIRYENEEAVDDSQLPKDRFSAERLKGVDSTLKIQPAELGDSAVYLCASSFPMTGGITDTQYFGPGTRLTVL.

The rearrangement joins TRBV27 to TRBJ2-7; D is unresolved. Per germline, CDR1 MNHEY and CDR2 SMNVEV (reference sequence). Deletions cut 7 bases from V and 7 bases from J, with 11 bases between. The length of the CDR3 is 11 residues. The chain's CDR3 is CASNYGREQYF. The CDR3 DNA sequence: TGTGCCAGCAACTACGGCAGAGAGCAGTACTTC.

This chain joins TRBV5-1 and TRBJ2-5; no reliable D call. The CDR3 loop spans 13 amino acids. V lost 4 bases, J lost 2 bases, and 9 bases lay in between. Germline V gives CDR1 SGHRS, CDR2 YFSETQ. CDR3 sequence: CASSGVSQETQYF. Written as DNA, the CDR3 is TGCGCCAGCAGCGGTGTGAGTCAAGAGACCCAGTACTTC.

In its sample, this clone was seen a few times. For the CDR3, the DNA is TGTGCCAGCGCCCCCGGTCGGGGGGGAACTGAAGCTTTCTTT. It codes for CASAPGRGGTEAFF. The V and J genes are TRBV2 and TRBJ1-1; tentative D call: TRBD1 (5 bases). Germline CDR1 reads SNHLY; CDR2 reads FYNNEI. The CDR3 spans 14 residues. The germline V and J ends were trimmed by 8 bases and 5 bases, with 18 bases remaining between them.

The chain has TRBV5-6 and TRBJ2-7; 12 bases fit TRBD2. CDR3 length: 14 residues. Germline CDR1 and CDR2: SGHDT and YYEEEE. V lost 6 bases and J lost 2; bases outside the gene matches: 3. The CDR3 here is CASTTSGRPYEQYF. In nucleotides, the CDR3 is TGTGCCAGCACGACTAGCGGGAGACCCTACGAGCAGTACTTC.

The chain is built from TRBV19 and TRBJ1-5; D is perhaps TRBD1 (6 bases). Germline-derived CDR1 and CDR2 are LNHDA and SQIVND (reference sequence). V dropped 4 bases and J dropped 3 bases, with 16 bases sitting between them. This CDR3 comprises 16 residues. The DNA for the CDR3 is TGTGCCAGTAGTACCCCAGGACAGTCCCCCAATCAGCCCCAGCATTTT. The encoded protein is CASSTPGQSPNQPQHF.

A word on this clone: Other DNA sequences from this sample encode an identical CDR3 as well. The CDR3 protein is CASSSPLAGGVNEQFF. CDR3 DNA: TGTGCCAGCAGCTCCCCCCTAGCGGGAGGGGTAAATGAGCAGTTCTTC. This chain joins TRBV5-4 and TRBJ2-1; TRBD2 aligns across 12 bases. The CDR3 contains 16 residues. V shed 3 bases, J shed 7 bases, and the junction held 8 bases outside the gene matches. Germline V CDR1 and CDR2: SGHNT, YYREEE (reference sequence).

The rearrangement links TRBV7-9 to TRBJ1-2, with D possibly being TRBD1 (6 bases). Germline CDR1 reads SEHNR; CDR2 reads FQNEAQ (reference sequence). The CDR3 loop spans 15 amino acids. V lost 3 bases and J 4 bases, leaving 15 bases between the germline ends. CDR3 coding DNA: TGTGCCAGCAGCTTCGGCCAGGGGATGATCTATGGCTACACCTTC. Protein product: CASSFGQGMIYGYTF.

The chain is built from TRBV2 and TRBJ2-3; TRBD2 agrees at 9 bases. The V gene end was trimmed by 1 base and the J gene end by 0 bases; junction bases not matched to a gene: 5. CDR3 length equals 17 residues. From germline, CDR1 is SNHLY and CDR2 FYNNEI. For the CDR3, the DNA is TGTGCCAGCAGTGAAGGCGGACTAGCGCCGAGCACAGATACGCAGTATTTT. Its translation: CASSEGGLAPSTDTQYF.

The J gene is TRBJ1-5, the V gene TRBV9; no reliable D call. The CDR3 runs 15 residues. V was shortened by 2 bases and J by 0 bases, with 9 bases between the two germline ends. Germline V lookup: CDR1 SGDLS, CDR2 YYNGEE. CDR3 loop: CASSVGPYSNQPQHF. The CDR3 region has the DNA TGTGCCAGCAGCGTTGGGCCTTATAGCAATCAGCCCCAGCATTTT. The whole variable domain, remainder taken from reference TRBV9 and TRBJ1-5, is DSGVTQTPKHLITATGQRVTLRCSPRSGDLSVYWYQQSLDQGLQFLIQYYNGEERAKGNILERFSAQQFPDLHSELNLSSLELGDSALYFCASSVGPYSNQPQHFGDGTRLSIL.

The chain has TRBV11-3 and TRBJ1-2; 8 bases align to TRBD1. J lost 8 bases, V lost 5 bases, and 10 bases had no gene match. Germline CDR1 and CDR2: SGHNT and YENEEA. This CDR3 is 14 amino acids long. CDR3 in DNA: TGTGCCAGCAGCCCCCCGACAGGGGTCGGGGGCTACACCTTC. This translates into CASSPPTGVGGYTF.

The gene calls are TRBV9 and TRBJ1-2, with unresolved D. The germline gives CDR1 SGDLS, CDR2 YYNGEE. Between the trimmed V and J ends, which lost 2 bases and 8 bases, there was a span of 13 bases. The CDR3 spans 13 residues. CDR3 in amino acids: CASSVGGVGGYTF. CDR3 nucleotides: TGTGCCAGCAGCGTCGGCGGGGTAGGAGGCTACACCTTC.

This clone was found a few times. J is TRBJ2-4 and V is TRBV5-1; 10 bases align to TRBD2. CDR1 and CDR2 (germline): SGHRS, YFSETQ. The V gene end was trimmed by 0 bases and the J gene end by 0 bases; junction bases not matched to a gene: 6. The CDR3 covers 18 residues. The CDR3 DNA is TGCGCCAGCAGCTTGGTTGGACTAGCGGATTTAGCCAAAAACATTCAGTACTTC. Encoded protein: CASSLVGLADLAKNIQYF.

The chain couples TRBV5-6 to TRBJ2-7, with TRBD1 matching over 8 bases. Germline V gives CDR1 SGHDT, CDR2 YYEEEE. V lost 7 bases, J lost 5 bases, and 8 bases stayed unmatched. The CDR3 covers 13 residues. In nucleotides, the CDR3 is TGTGCCAGCGTTAGGACAGGGCTTGACGAGCAGTACTTC. This encodes CASVRTGLDEQYF.

The rearrangement uses TRBV29-1 and TRBJ1-4; no reliable D call. Trimming left V 0 bases short and J 5 bases short, with 7 bases between. Per the germline V gene, CDR1 is SQVTM and CDR2 is ANQGSEA. CDR3 length: 13 amino acids. The CDR3 loop is CSVEDPRNEKLFF. The CDR3 region has the DNA TGCAGCGTTGAAGATCCCAGGAATGAAAAACTGTTTTTT.